This passage covers 18 T cell receptor beta chains from one sample sequenced in a study of CD8+CD57+ T cells in acquired aplastic anemia. Genomic DNA provided the template from which TCR beta VDJ and CDR3 profiles were obtained. TCRdb ran MiXCR on the reads and lists one entry per CDR3 protein. The table lists 75,000 to 80,000 distinct CDR3 sequences, approximately 70% of them singletons, with roughly 80% in the top ten. Sequencing was done on patients that had shown CD8+CD57+ cell expansion by flow cytometry. The material sequenced was sorted CD4+, CD8+, or CD8+CD57+ T cells (not recorded which) from PBMCs. These TCRs come from a human donor with aplastic anemia.

This clonotype was seen at least ten times. V is TRBV9 and J is TRBJ2-5, with 7 positions matching TRBD2. The CDR3 consists of 14 residues. The V segment lost 3 bases and the J segment 5 bases; nucleotides outside the gene matches: 7. Germline lookup yields CDR1 SGDLS and CDR2 YYNGEE. The CDR3 bases are TGTGCCAGCAGCGGCGGACTAGTGCGGGAGACCCAGTACTTC. Protein product: CASSGGLVRETQYF.

This clonotype was seen more than once but under ten times. CDR3 amino acids: CATSRGQLDEQFF. In nucleotides, the CDR3 is TGTGCCACCAGCAGAGGACAGCTCGATGAGCAGTTCTTC. The chain carries TRBV15 and TRBJ2-1; D possibly corresponds to TRBD1 (5 bases). This CDR3 has 13 amino acids. CDR1 and CDR2 (germline): LNHNV, YYDKDF (reference sequence). Trimming cost V 1 base and J 8 bases, with 9 bases left between them. The full variable domain, rest sourced from reference TRBV15 and TRBJ2-1, is DAMVIQNPRYQVTQFGKPVTLSCSQTLNHNVMYWYQQKSSQAPKLLFHYYDKDFNNEADTPDNFQSRRPNTSFCFLDIRSPGLGDTAMYLCATSRGQLDEQFFGPGTRLTVL.

This clonotype was counted a single time. The chain links TRBV7-2 to TRBJ2-7; D gene uncertain. CDR1 is SGHTA, CDR2 FQGNSA, per germline. The CDR3 sequence is 13 residues long. With 1 base removed from V and 5 bases from J, the gap between germline ends came to 9 bases. The CDR3 protein is CASSLEVGDEQYF. The CDR3 bases are TGTGCCAGCAGCTTAGAGGTTGGTGACGAGCAGTACTTC. The full variable domain, with the rest looked up from reference TRBV7-2 and TRBJ2-7, is GAGVSQSPSNKVTEKGKDVELRCDPISGHTALYWYRQSLGQGLEFLIYFQGNSAPDKSGLPSDRFSAERTGGSVSTLTIQRTQQEDSAVYLCASSLEVGDEQYFGPGTRLTVT.

The rearrangement uses TRBV25-1 and TRBJ2-1, with TRBD1 matching 8 bases. This CDR3 contains 14 residues. CDR1 and CDR2 (germline): MGHDK, SYGVNS. V trimming: 7 bases; J trimming: 2 bases; junction bases outside the gene matches: 4. The CDR3 sequence is CASNPGGTYNEQFF. The CDR3 DNA reads as TGTGCCAGCAACCCAGGGGGCACCTACAATGAGCAGTTCTTC. Filled out from reference TRBV25-1 and TRBJ2-1, the complete variable domain reads EADIYQTPRYLVIGTGKKITLECSQTMGHDKMYWYQQDPGMELHLIHYSYGVNSTEKGDLSSESTVSRIRTEHFPLTLESARPSHTSQYLCASNPGGTYNEQFFGPGTRLTVL.

The chain couples TRBV15 to TRBJ1-3, with D possibly TRBD1 on 6 matching bases. The V gene lost 0 bases and the J gene lost 3 bases, with 15 bases spanning the gap. Germline V gives CDR1 LNHNV, CDR2 YYDKDF (reference sequence). The CDR3 is 17 residues long. This CDR3 reads CATSRDFRQVYGNTIYF. CDR3 in DNA: TGTGCCACCAGCAGAGATTTTCGACAGGTGTATGGAAACACCATATATTTT.

The CDR3 loop reads CATSALGETQYF. Here the CDR3 DNA reads TGTGCCACCAGTGCCCTAGGAGAGACCCAGTACTTC. The rearrangement uses TRBV24-1 and TRBJ2-5; no definite D call. This CDR3 has 12 amino acids. CDR1 and CDR2 from the germline V gene are KGHDR and SFDVKD. Trimming cost V 5 bases and J 4 bases, with 7 bases left between them.

This clonotype has a handful of counts. This sequence joins TRBV28 and TRBJ2-4; D gene ambiguous. V lost 3 bases and J 1 base, leaving 13 bases between the germline ends. The CDR3 consists of 16 residues. The germline gives CDR1 MDHEN, CDR2 SYDVKM. CDR3 protein: CASSLRSTLAKNIQYF. CDR3 DNA: TGTGCCAGCAGTTTGCGGAGTACGCTTGCCAAAAACATTCAGTACTTC.

The chain is built from TRBV7-9 and TRBJ2-7; D might be TRBD1 (6 bases). The CDR3 runs to 12 residues. Germline assignment: CDR1 SEHNR and CDR2 FQNEAQ (reference sequence). V lost 5 bases and J 12 bases, leaving 17 bases between the germline ends. CDR3 protein: CASSHGQPQAYF. Here the CDR3 DNA reads TGTGCCAGCAGCCATGGACAGCCGCAGGCGTACTTC. The full variable domain, with the rest looked up from reference TRBV7-9 and TRBJ2-7, is DTGVSQNPRHKITKRGQNVTFRCDPISEHNRLYWYRQTLGQGPEFLTYFQNEAQLEKSRLLSDRFSAERPKGSFSTLEIQRTEQGDSAMYLCASSHGQPQAYFGPGTRLTVT.

The J gene is TRBJ1-2, the V gene TRBV2, with D unclear. V was clipped by 6 bases and J by 4 bases, with 6 bases between them. From germline, CDR1 is SNHLY and CDR2 FYNNEI. The CDR3 loop spans 11 amino acids. This CDR3 is CASRTVYGYTF. The CDR3 DNA is TGTGCCAGCAGAACGGTCTATGGCTACACCTTC.

This clonotype showed up just a few times. The CDR3 nucleotides are TGTGCCAGTAGTATCTCGGGAGCCAGACGGCAGTACTTC. It is translated as CASSISGARRQYF. The chain carries TRBV19 and TRBJ2-7; D may be TRBD2 (6 bases). Germline V gives CDR1 LNHDA, CDR2 SQIVND (reference sequence). V lost 3 bases, J lost 9 bases, and 15 bases lay in between. The CDR3 covers 13 residues.

V gene TRBV29-1 combines with J gene TRBJ1-1, with D perhaps matching TRBD1 (5 bases). The CDR3 consists of 13 residues. V lost 3 bases and J 1 base, leaving 9 bases between the germline ends. CDR1 is SQVTM and CDR2 is ANQGSEA in the germline V gene. DNA for the CDR3: TGCAGCGTTGACGTTGGGGGGAACACTGAAGCTTTCTTT. Translating it yields CSVDVGGNTEAFF.

V is TRBV11-1 and J is TRBJ2-1; D may be TRBD1 (6 bases). Trimming took 2 bases from V and 7 from J, leaving 12 bases between them. CDR3 length: 14 amino acids. The germline V gene has CDR1 SGHAT and CDR2 FQDESV (reference sequence). The CDR3 is CASSLLQGRNEQFF. CDR3 sequence (DNA): TGTGCCAGCAGCTTACTCCAGGGGAGAAATGAGCAGTTCTTC.

The V call is TRBV19, the J call TRBJ2-7; TRBD1 agrees at 10 bases. V was clipped by 4 bases and J by 4 bases; unmatched bases: 1. Germline V gives CDR1 LNHDA, CDR2 SQIVND (reference sequence). The CDR3 spans 13 residues. The CDR3 loop reads CASSRGQGYEQYF. CDR3 nucleotide sequence: TGTGCCAGTAGTAGGGGACAGGGGTACGAGCAGTACTTC. The full variable domain, in which reference TRBV19 and TRBJ2-7 provide the parts outside the CDR3, is DGGITQSPKYLFRKEGQNVTLSCEQNLNHDAMYWYRQDPGQGLRLIYYSQIVNDFQKGDIAEGYSVSREKKESFPLTVTSAQKNPTAFYLCASSRGQGYEQYFGPGTRLTVT.

This rearrangement joins TRBV5-6 to TRBJ1-1, with TRBD1 matching over 7 bases. CDR3 length equals 13 residues. Germline V gene data show CDR1 as SGHDT and CDR2 as YYEEEE. Trimming at V came to 2 bases and at J to 6 bases, leaving 4 bases not matched to a gene. CDR3 sequence: CASSLGQGAEAFF. For the CDR3, the DNA is TGTGCCAGCAGCTTAGGGCAGGGGGCTGAAGCTTTCTTT.

The CDR3 nucleotides are TGCAGCGCTGGATACAATGAGCAGTTCTTC. This translates into CSAGYNEQFF. V and J are TRBV29-1 and TRBJ2-1, with D unresolved. V dropped 7 bases and J dropped 4 bases, with 5 bases sitting between them. This CDR3 is built from 10 residues. Germline CDR1 SQVTM, CDR2 ANQGSEA.

The chain carries TRBV10-1 and TRBJ1-6; D is perhaps TRBD1 (6 bases). Germline CDR1 WNHNN, CDR2 SYGVQD (reference sequence). The CDR3 is made up of 13 amino acids. Trimming removed 7 bases at V and 8 bases at J, with 12 bases between. The CDR3 region has the DNA TGCGCCAGCACTGCCGCAGGGGATTCACCCCTCCACTTT. The encoded protein is CASTAAGDSPLHF.

The chain has TRBV7-8 and TRBJ2-5; tentative D call: TRBD1 (6 bases). The CDR3 totals 15 residues. The germline V gene has CDR1 SGHVS and CDR2 FQNEAQ. Trimming left V 5 bases short and J 1 base short, with 14 bases between. The DNA of the CDR3 is TGTGCCAGCAGCGTACACCGGGACACCCAAGAGACCCAGTACTTC. This translates into CASSVHRDTQETQYF. Together with reference TRBV7-8 and TRBJ2-5, the CDR3 gives the full variable domain: GAGVSQSPRYKVAKRGQDVALRCDPISGHVSLFWYQQALGQGPEFLTYFQNEAQLDKSGLPSDRFFAERPEGSVSTLKIQRTQQEDSAVYLCASSVHRDTQETQYFGPGTRLLVL.

The genes are TRBV27 and TRBJ2-7; 10 bases are a match to TRBD1. This CDR3 has 14 amino acids. Germline V gene data show CDR1 as MNHEY and CDR2 as SMNVEV (reference sequence). Trimming took 6 bases from V and 2 from J; bases not matched to a gene: 4. CDR3 nucleotide sequence: TGTGCCAGCAGCCCTGGACAGGGGGCCTACGAGCAGTACTTC. This sequence encodes CASSPGQGAYEQYF.